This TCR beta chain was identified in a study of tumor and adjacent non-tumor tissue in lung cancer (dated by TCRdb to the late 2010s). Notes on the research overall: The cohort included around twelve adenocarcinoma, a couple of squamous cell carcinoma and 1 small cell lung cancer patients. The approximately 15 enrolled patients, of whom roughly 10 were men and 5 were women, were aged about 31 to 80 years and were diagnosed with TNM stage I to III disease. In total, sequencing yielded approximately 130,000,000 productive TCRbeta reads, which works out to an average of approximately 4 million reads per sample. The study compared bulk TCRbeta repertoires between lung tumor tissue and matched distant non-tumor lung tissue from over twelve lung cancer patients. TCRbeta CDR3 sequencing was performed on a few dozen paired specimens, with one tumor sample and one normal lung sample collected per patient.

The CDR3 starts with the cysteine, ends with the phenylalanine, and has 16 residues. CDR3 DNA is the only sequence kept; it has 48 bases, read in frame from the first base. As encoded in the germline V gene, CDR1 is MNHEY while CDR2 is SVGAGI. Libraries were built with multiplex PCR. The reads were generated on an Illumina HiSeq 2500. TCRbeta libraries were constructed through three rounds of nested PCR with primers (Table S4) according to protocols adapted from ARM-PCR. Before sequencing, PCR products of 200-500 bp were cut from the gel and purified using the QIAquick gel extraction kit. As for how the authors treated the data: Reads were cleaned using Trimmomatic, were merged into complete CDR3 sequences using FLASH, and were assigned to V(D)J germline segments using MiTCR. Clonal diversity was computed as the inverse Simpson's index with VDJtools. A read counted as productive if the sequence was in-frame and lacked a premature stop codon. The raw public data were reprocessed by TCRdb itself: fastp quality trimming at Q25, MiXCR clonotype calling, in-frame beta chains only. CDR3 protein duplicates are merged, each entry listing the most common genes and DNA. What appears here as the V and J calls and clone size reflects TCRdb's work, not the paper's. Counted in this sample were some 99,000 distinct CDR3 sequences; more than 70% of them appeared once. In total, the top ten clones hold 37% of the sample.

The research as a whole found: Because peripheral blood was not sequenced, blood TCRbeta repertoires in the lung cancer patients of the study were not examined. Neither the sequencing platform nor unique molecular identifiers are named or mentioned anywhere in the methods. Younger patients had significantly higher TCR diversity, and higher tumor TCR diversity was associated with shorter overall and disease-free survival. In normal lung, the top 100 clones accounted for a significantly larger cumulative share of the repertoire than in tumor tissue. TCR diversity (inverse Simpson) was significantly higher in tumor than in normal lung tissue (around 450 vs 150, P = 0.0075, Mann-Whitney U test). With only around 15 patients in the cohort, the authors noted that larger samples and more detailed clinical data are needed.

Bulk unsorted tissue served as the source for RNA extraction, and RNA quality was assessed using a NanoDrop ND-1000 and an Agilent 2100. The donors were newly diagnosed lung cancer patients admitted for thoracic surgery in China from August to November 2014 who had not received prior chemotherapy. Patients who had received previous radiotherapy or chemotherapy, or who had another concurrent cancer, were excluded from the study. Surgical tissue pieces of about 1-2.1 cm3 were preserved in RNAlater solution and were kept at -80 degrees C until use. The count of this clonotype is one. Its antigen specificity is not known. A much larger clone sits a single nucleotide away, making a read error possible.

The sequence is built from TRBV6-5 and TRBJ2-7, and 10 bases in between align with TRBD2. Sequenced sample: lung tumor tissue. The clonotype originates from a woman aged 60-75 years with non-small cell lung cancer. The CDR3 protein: CPSSNQIAGGLREQYF. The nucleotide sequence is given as TGTCCCAGCAGTAACCAGATAGCGGGGGGTTTAAGAGAGCAGTACTTC.